This T cell receptor (beta chain) was retrieved from a study of T-cell memory formation after mild COVID-19. Sample barcodes and UMIs were carried by the TCR alpha and TCR beta cDNA libraries that 5'RACE generated with constant-segment primers. TCRdb itself ran the 5' RACE reads through MiXCR, one entry per CDR3 protein. This table has about 340,000 distinct CDR3 sequences, 20% to 25% appearing once. About this clonotype itself: Its specificity is unknown.

Study-wide points: Second-wave clones reaching peak frequency on day 37 lacked confirmed SARS-CoV-2 specificity. Pre-infection memory already had some responding clones, implying cross-reactive memory joined.

The clonotype was recovered from a young man who had mild COVID-19 (a few samples of this study predate the infection). Cell type and time point are not known. The material sequenced was PBMCs or a T cell subset sorted from them (not recorded which).

CDR3 DNA sequence: TGTGCCAGCAGCCAACCCAGGGGGCTGAGCTCTGGGGCCAACGTCCTGACTTTC. Residues: CASSQPRGLSSGANVLTF. This chain links TRBV12-3 or TRBV12-4 with TRBJ2-6; TRBD1 matches 8 bases. The CDR3 is 18 residues long. After removal of 6 bases from V and 0 bases from J, the junction contained 10 bases not matched to a gene.